This entry lists 13 T cell receptor beta chains sequenced from one sample in a study of shared clonotypes between healthy human individuals. Libraries were prepared by immunoSEQ multiplex PCR; TCRdb keeps only in-frame clonotypes and omits some of them. This sample has about 800,000 clones, with roughly 96% found just once. CD45RO-negative CD8 cells positively selected for CCR7 made up the naive population, which excluded terminally differentiated effector memory CD45RA+ cells. Sequencing was carried out using naive CD8+ T cells sorted from blood. The receptors stem from a man aged 25 to 40 in good health.

This chain uses TRBV10-2 with TRBJ2-7, with TRBD2 matching over 7 bases. The CDR3 is 14 amino acids. V lost 3 bases to trimming and J lost 6 bases; unmatched junction nucleotides: 8. In germline, CDR1 is WSHSY, CDR2 SAAADI. CDR3 nucleotides: TGCGCCAGCAGTGAATTTCTAGCGGTGTCCGAGCAGTACTTC. This sequence encodes CASSEFLAVSEQYF.

The rearrangement uses TRBV2 and TRBJ1-2; D possibly corresponds to TRBD1 (5 bases). V dropped 6 bases and J dropped 5 bases, with 13 bases sitting between them. CDR1 is SNHLY and CDR2 is FYNNEI in the germline V gene. This CDR3 spans 13 amino acids. The CDR3 spells CASRDTGYYGYTF. The CDR3 nucleotides are TGTGCCAGCAGGGATACAGGCTATTATGGCTACACCTTC.

The chain has TRBV7-9 and TRBJ2-1; the match to TRBD2 covers 7 bases. CDR3 length: 14 amino acids. The V gene's germline CDR1 is SEHNR and CDR2 FQNEAQ (reference sequence). Trimming at V came to 0 bases and at J to 7 bases, leaving 3 bases not matched to a gene. In DNA form, the CDR3 reads TGTGCCAGCAGCTTAGCGGGAGGGCTAAATGAGCAGTTCTTC. This encodes CASSLAGGLNEQFF.

The chain recombines TRBV27 with TRBJ1-5, with D hard to call. Trimming removed 6 bases from V and 3 bases from J, with 9 bases in between. This CDR3 is built from 13 residues. Germline V gene lookup returns CDR1 MNHEY and CDR2 SMNVEV (reference sequence). The CDR3 loop is CASRDGSNQPQHF. DNA for the CDR3: TGTGCCAGCAGGGACGGTTCCAATCAGCCCCAGCATTTT.

The gene calls are TRBV19 and TRBJ1-5; D call uncertain. Germline V gives CDR1 LNHDA, CDR2 SQIVND (reference sequence). Trimming cost V 3 bases and J 3 bases, with 6 bases left between them. The CDR3 has 13 amino acids. The DNA of the CDR3 is TGTGCCAGTAGTATGTTGGACAATCAGCCCCAGCATTTT. It yields the protein CASSMLDNQPQHF.

The chain has TRBV2 and TRBJ2-1; 9 bases agree with TRBD1. Germline CDR1 reads SNHLY; CDR2 reads FYNNEI. The CDR3 totals 15 residues. Trimming took 5 bases from V and 6 from J; bases not matched to a gene: 8. CDR3 protein: CASSSGTGKVNEQFF. DNA of the CDR3: TGTGCCAGCAGTTCAGGGACAGGGAAGGTCAATGAGCAGTTCTTC.

The chain is built from TRBV27 and TRBJ1-5; D ambiguous. V was trimmed by 3 bases and J by 2 bases, leaving 11 bases between them. The CDR3 is made up of 15 amino acids. Germline V gives CDR1 MNHEY, CDR2 SMNVEV (reference sequence). CDR3: CASSLVSGGNQPQHF. The CDR3 DNA is TGTGCCAGCAGTTTGGTATCGGGCGGCAATCAGCCCCAGCATTTT.

The chain carries TRBV9 and TRBJ2-5; D remains unclear. Germline CDR1 and CDR2: SGDLS and YYNGEE. This CDR3 is 12 amino acids long. Trimming removed 3 bases at V and 5 bases at J, with 8 bases between. CDR3 loop: CASSALGETQYF. The CDR3 DNA is TGTGCCAGCAGCGCCCTCGGGGAGACCCAGTACTTC.

The V and J genes are TRBV4-3 and TRBJ1-6; D ambiguous. Trimming took off 0 bases at V and 0 bases at J, with 6 bases between the two ends. This CDR3 is 16 amino acids long. Germline CDR1 is LGHNA and CDR2 is YSLEER. CDR3 in DNA: TGCGCCAGCAGCCAAGAGCTAAGCTCCTATAATTCACCCCTCCACTTT. It specifies CASSQELSSYNSPLHF.

J is TRBJ1-1 and V is TRBV5-1; the D gene is possibly TRBD1 (5 bases). V was clipped by 5 bases and J by 0 bases, with 14 bases between them. Germline loops: CDR1 SGHRS, CDR2 YFSETQ. The CDR3 length is 15 residues. This chain's CDR3 is CASRYLTGMNTEAFF. In DNA, the CDR3 is TGCGCCAGCAGGTACCTTACAGGTATGAACACTGAAGCTTTCTTT.

This sequence joins TRBV9 and TRBJ1-3; unclear D gene. Trimming took 2 bases from V and 0 from J, leaving 9 bases between them. The CDR3 spans 15 residues. Per germline, CDR1 SGDLS and CDR2 YYNGEE. The CDR3 region is CASSVDGSSGNTIYF. As DNA, the CDR3 is TGTGCCAGCAGCGTGGACGGGAGCTCTGGAAACACCATATATTTT. The variable domain in full, completed from reference TRBV9 and TRBJ1-3, reads DSGVTQTPKHLITATGQRVTLRCSPRSGDLSVYWYQQSLDQGLQFLIQYYNGEERAKGNILERFSAQQFPDLHSELNLSSLELGDSALYFCASSVDGSSGNTIYFGEGSWLTVV.

V usage is TRBV29-1 and J usage is TRBJ2-1; D possibly corresponds to TRBD2 (5 bases). The CDR3 sequence is 16 residues long. The germline V and J ends were trimmed by 3 bases and 0 bases, with 15 bases remaining between them. Germline-derived CDR1 and CDR2 are SQVTM and ANQGSEA. DNA for the CDR3: TGCAGCGTTGAGGGGTCAGCGGCAAGCTCCTACAATGAGCAGTTCTTC. Its protein product is CSVEGSAASSYNEQFF.

The V gene is TRBV5-8, the J gene TRBJ2-5, with D maybe TRBD1 (6 bases). From germline, CDR1 is SGHTS and CDR2 YDEGEE. This CDR3 is built from 15 residues. V dropped 4 bases and J dropped 5 bases, with 18 bases sitting between them. The CDR3 DNA follows: TGTGCCAGCAGCCTAGGGAACAGGGATGGGGAGACCCAGTACTTC. Protein: CASSLGNRDGETQYF.